The 17 T cell receptor beta chains reported below all come from one sample, sequenced in a study of cytomegalovirus exposure and HLA in healthy donors. In the PCR, 60 Vbeta and 13 Jbeta primers were used. Profiled with immunoSEQ multiplex PCR; TCRdb holds only in-frame clones, not every one. Of 65,000 to 85,000 clones listed, about 9.5% are singletons. Input material: PBMCs. The receptors shown here come from a man aged 55 to 70 in good health and CMV-seropositive.

Here the CDR3 reads CASSPILRQGRPGGYTF. CDR3 DNA sequence: TGTGCCAGCAGCCCTATATTACGACAGGGGAGGCCAGGTGGCTACACCTTC. The chain combines TRBV5-6 with TRBJ1-2, with TRBD1 matching 8 bases. The V gene's germline CDR1 is SGHDT and CDR2 YYEEEE. After removal of 4 bases from V and 7 bases from J, the junction contained 18 bases not matched to a gene. This CDR3 has 17 amino acids.

This clone turned up a few times. The V call is TRBV7-2, the J call TRBJ2-1; 11 bases match TRBD2. CDR1 is SGHTA, CDR2 FQGNSA, per germline. Trimming removed 0 bases from V and 5 bases from J; junction bases left unmatched: 6. This CDR3 is built from 17 residues. The chain's CDR3 is CASSLALLLAGDNEQFF. CDR3 coding DNA: TGTGCCAGCAGCTTAGCGCTACTACTAGCGGGAGACAATGAGCAGTTCTTC.

The chain employs TRBV5-1 and TRBJ2-5; D might be TRBD1 (6 bases). This CDR3 has 15 residues. Deletions cut 4 bases from V and 0 bases from J, with 13 bases between. Germline CDR1 SGHRS, CDR2 YFSETQ. The chain's CDR3 is CASSRSTGYQETQYF. The CDR3 DNA follows: TGCGCCAGCAGCCGTTCGACAGGATACCAAGAGACCCAGTACTTC.

This clone has more than one count but fewer than ten. The DNA for the CDR3 is TGTGCCAGCAGCCCAGTGGGACAGGGGCCTAGCACAGATACGCAGTATTTT. Its protein is CASSPVGQGPSTDTQYF. The V call is TRBV4-2, the J call TRBJ2-3, with 10 bases fitting TRBD1. Germline CDR1 and CDR2: LGHNA and YNFKEQ. Trimming removed 4 bases from V and 0 bases from J; junction bases left unmatched: 7. The CDR3 runs 17 residues.

This clone was seen many times. The chain couples TRBV2 to TRBJ2-3; TRBD2 matches at 7 bases. This CDR3 is built from 17 residues. After removal of 8 bases from V and 3 bases from J, the junction contained 17 bases not matched to a gene. Germline V gene lookup returns CDR1 SNHLY and CDR2 FYNNEI. This chain's CDR3 is CASVWRGTQMGTDTQYF. The DNA of the CDR3 is TGTGCCAGCGTCTGGCGGGGGACCCAAATGGGTACAGATACGCAGTATTTT.

This chain uses TRBV14 with TRBJ1-1, with D unclear. Deletions cut 5 bases from V and 6 bases from J, with 10 bases between. Germline V gene lookup returns CDR1 SGHDN and CDR2 FVKESK. The CDR3 is made up of 12 amino acids. The DNA for the CDR3 is TGTGCCAGCAGCTCCGGGAAAGCTGAAGCTTTCTTT. This sequence encodes CASSSGKAEAFF.

This clone was detected only a few times. This chain uses TRBV15 with TRBJ2-1; D may be TRBD1 (6 bases). Per germline, CDR1 LNHNV and CDR2 YYDKDF (reference sequence). V was pared by 3 bases and J by 3 bases, with 9 bases between. CDR3 size: 14 residues. The CDR3 loop is CATSSWTDYNEQFF. Written as DNA, the CDR3 is TGTGCCACCAGCAGTTGGACAGACTACAATGAGCAGTTCTTC. Using reference TRBV15 and TRBJ2-1 for the parts outside the CDR3, the full variable domain is DAMVIQNPRYQVTQFGKPVTLSCSQTLNHNVMYWYQQKSSQAPKLLFHYYDKDFNNEADTPDNFQSRRPNTSFCFLDIRSPGLGDTAMYLCATSSWTDYNEQFFGPGTRLTVL.

This clone turned up a few times. The chain is built from TRBV15 and TRBJ2-7, with D uncertain. V was cut by 5 bases and J by 6 bases, with 8 bases left in between. The CDR3 has 11 residues. Germline V CDR1 and CDR2: LNHNV, YYDKDF (reference sequence). Written as DNA, the CDR3 is TGTGCCACCAGCTGGCGCGGCGAGCAGTACTTC. This sequence encodes CATSWRGEQYF.

Only a few counts were recorded for this clone. The V and J genes are TRBV5-1 and TRBJ2-1; D is unclear. The CDR3 has 12 residues. The germline V gene has CDR1 SGHRS and CDR2 YFSETQ. V shed 2 bases and J shed 4 bases, with 4 bases lying between them. CDR3 residues: CASSLLYNEQFF. CDR3 sequence (DNA): TGCGCCAGCAGCTTATTATACAATGAGCAGTTCTTC. Supplemented by reference TRBV5-1 and TRBJ2-1, the full variable domain reads KAGVTQTPRYLIKTRGQQVTLSCSPISGHRSVSWYQQTPGQGLQFLFEYFSETQRNKGNFPGRFSGRQFSNSRSEMNVSTLELGDSALYLCASSLLYNEQFFGPGTRLTVL.

Only a few counts were recorded for this clone. The chain employs TRBV7-9 and TRBJ2-5; 7 bases are a match to TRBD1. Germline V gene lookup returns CDR1 SEHNR and CDR2 FQNEAQ (reference sequence). This CDR3 is built from 15 residues. With 1 base clipped from V and 3 bases from J, the junction kept 5 bases outside the gene matches. CDR3 sequence (DNA): TGTGCCAGCAGCTTAGGCAGGGGGTTGGAAGAGACCCAGTACTTC. Protein sequence: CASSLGRGLEETQYF.

This clone has more than one count but fewer than ten. An end of the junction differs from the germline gene, which may be a read error. The rearrangement uses TRBV2 and TRBJ2-7; perhaps TRBD2 as D (5 bases). There are 17 residues in the CDR3. From germline, CDR1 is SNHLY and CDR2 FYNNEI. CDR3 DNA: TGTGCCAGCAGTGAATTTAGCACCCCCGGGAAAGACTACGAGCACTCCTTC. Encoded protein: CASSEFSTPGKDYEHSF. Looking up the rest from reference TRBV2 and TRBJ2-7 gives the full variable domain: EPEVTQTPSHQVTQMGQEVILRCVPISNHLYFYWYRQILGQKVEFLVSFYNNEISEKSEIFDDQFSVERPDGSNFTLKIRSTKLEDSAMYFCASSEFSTPGKDYEHSFGPGTRLTVT.

The chain is built from TRBV4-1 and TRBJ2-1, with 9 bases aligning to TRBD2. Germline assignment: CDR1 MGHRA and CDR2 YSYEKL. The length of the CDR3 is 14 residues. The V and J ends lost 1 base and 15 bases, in that order; junction bases with no gene match: 10. CDR3 in amino acids: CASSQAGTSNPLFF. The CDR3 nucleotides are TGCGCCAGCAGCCAAGCCGGGACTAGCAACCCCCTGTTCTTC.

This sequence joins TRBV27 and TRBJ1-4; a possible D gene is TRBD1 (6 bases). The V gene's germline CDR1 is MNHEY and CDR2 SMNVEV (reference sequence). The CDR3 is made up of 15 amino acids. Trimming cost V 5 bases and J 7 bases, with 17 bases left between them. The CDR3 spells CASSPRTAPSEKLFF. The CDR3 bases are TGTGCCAGCAGTCCCCGGACAGCTCCAAGTGAAAAACTGTTTTTT.

The rearrangement uses TRBV28 and TRBJ1-1, with D perhaps TRBD1 (6 bases). CDR3 length: 13 amino acids. V shed 5 bases and J shed 7 bases, with 14 bases lying between them. The germline V gene encodes CDR1 MDHEN and CDR2 SYDVKM. The CDR3 nucleotides are TGTGCCAGCAGTCGCGGACAGCCCTTTGAAGCTTTCTTT. Translation gives CASSRGQPFEAFF.

This clone came up many times. The CDR3 loop is CASSTPRASGDIQYF. CDR3 coding DNA: TGTGCCAGTAGTACCCCGCGGGCCTCCGGGGACATTCAGTACTTC. The chain couples TRBV19 to TRBJ2-4; TRBD2 is a possible D gene (5 bases). The CDR3 covers 15 residues. Trimming cost V 4 bases and J 8 bases, with 18 bases left between them. The germline V gene encodes CDR1 LNHDA and CDR2 SQIVND (reference sequence).

There are many counts of this clone. V gene TRBV4-1 combines with J gene TRBJ2-7; perhaps TRBD2 as D (6 bases). CDR1 and CDR2 from the germline V gene are MGHRA and YSYEKL. Trimming cost V 8 bases and J 1 base, with 12 bases left between them. The CDR3 is made up of 13 amino acids. CDR3 coding DNA: TGCGCCAGCTCAGCGGGTACATCCTACGAGCAGTACTTC. Its protein is CASSAGTSYEQYF.

This clone came up a few times. This chain uses TRBV7-9 with TRBJ2-7, with D perhaps matching TRBD2 (7 bases). The germline V gene has CDR1 SEHNR and CDR2 FQNEAQ (reference sequence). V lost 3 bases to trimming and J lost 6 bases, with 15 bases between them. This CDR3 region has 14 residues. Written as DNA, the CDR3 is TGTGCCAGCAGCTTGGACCTGGGGGGGCTCGAGCAGTACTTC. Encoded protein: CASSLDLGGLEQYF.